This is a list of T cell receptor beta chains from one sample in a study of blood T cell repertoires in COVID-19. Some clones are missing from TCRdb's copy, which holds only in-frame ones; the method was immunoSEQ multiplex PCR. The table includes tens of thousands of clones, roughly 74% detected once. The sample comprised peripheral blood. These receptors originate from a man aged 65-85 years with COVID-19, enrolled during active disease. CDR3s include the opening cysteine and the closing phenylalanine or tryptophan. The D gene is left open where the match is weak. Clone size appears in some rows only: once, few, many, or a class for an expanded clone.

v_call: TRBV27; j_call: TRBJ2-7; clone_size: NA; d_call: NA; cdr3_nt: TGTGCCAGCAGTCGTTCTGCCTACGAGCAGTACTTC; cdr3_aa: CASSRSAYEQYF
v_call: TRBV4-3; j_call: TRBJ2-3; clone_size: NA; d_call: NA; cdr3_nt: TGCGCCAGCAGCCAAGAAGCCAGCTGGGGCCCACCAGATACGCAGTATTTT; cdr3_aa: CASSQEASWGPPDTQYF
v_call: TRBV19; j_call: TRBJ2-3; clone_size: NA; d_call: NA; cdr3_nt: TGTGCCAGTAGGTTGAGGGCGTTTACAGATACGCAGTATTTT; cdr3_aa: CASRLRAFTDTQYF
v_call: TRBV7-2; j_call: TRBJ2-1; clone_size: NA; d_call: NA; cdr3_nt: TGTGCCAGCAGCTTAGAGTTCGGGAACAATGAGCAGTTCTTC; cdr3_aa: CASSLEFGNNEQFF
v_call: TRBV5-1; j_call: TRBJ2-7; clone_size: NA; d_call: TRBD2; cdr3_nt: TGCGCCAGCAGCTTGGACAAGCGGGAGGGCCTCTACGAGCAGTACTTC; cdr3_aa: CASSLDKREGLYEQYF
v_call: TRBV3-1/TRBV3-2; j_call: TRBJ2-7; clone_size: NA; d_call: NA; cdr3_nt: TGTGCCAGCAGCAGAGACCCGGCGGGGCCTTACGAGCAGTACTTC; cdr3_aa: CASSRDPAGPYEQYF
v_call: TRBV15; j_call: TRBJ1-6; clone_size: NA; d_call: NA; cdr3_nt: TGTGCCACCAGGCGTTCGTCCGGGGGGAATTCACCCCTCCACTTT; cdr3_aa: CATRRSSGGNSPLHF
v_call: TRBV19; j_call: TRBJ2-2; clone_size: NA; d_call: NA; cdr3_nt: TGTGCCAGTAGTATAAAGGCGTTAGGGACAATACAAACCGGGGAGCTGTTTTTT; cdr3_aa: CASSIKALGTIQTGELFF
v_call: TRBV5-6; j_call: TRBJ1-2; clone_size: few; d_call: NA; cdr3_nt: TGTGCCAGCAGCTCCCGCGGGGGGGCGCGTGGCTACACCTTC; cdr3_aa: CASSSRGGARGYTF
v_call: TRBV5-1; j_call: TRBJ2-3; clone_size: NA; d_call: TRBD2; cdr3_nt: TGCGCCAGCAGACTAGCGGGAAGGGATACGCAGTATTTT; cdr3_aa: CASRLAGRDTQYF
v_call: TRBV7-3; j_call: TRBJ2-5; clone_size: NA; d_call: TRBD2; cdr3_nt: TGTGCCAGCAGCCAAGGACTAGCGGGGGCCCAAGAGACCCAGTACTTC; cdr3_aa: CASSQGLAGAQETQYF
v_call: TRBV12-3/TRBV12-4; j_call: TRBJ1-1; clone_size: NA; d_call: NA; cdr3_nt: TGTGCCAGCAGTACCCGCCGGACTGAAGCTTTCTTT; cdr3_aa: CASSTRRTEAFF
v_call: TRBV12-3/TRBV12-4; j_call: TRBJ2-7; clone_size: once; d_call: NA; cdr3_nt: TGTGCCAGTGCGCTCTCCTACGAGCAGTACTTC; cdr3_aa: CASALSYEQYF
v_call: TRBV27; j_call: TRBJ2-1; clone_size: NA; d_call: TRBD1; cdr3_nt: TGTGCCAGCAGTTCCCGGGACAGACCCAGTCAGAAGCAGTTCTTC; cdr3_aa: CASSSRDRPSQKQFF
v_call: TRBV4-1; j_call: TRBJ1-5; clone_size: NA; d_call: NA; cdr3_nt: TGCGCCAGCAGCCCCCAGGAAAATAGCAATCAGCCCCAGCATTTT; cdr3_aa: CASSPQENSNQPQHF
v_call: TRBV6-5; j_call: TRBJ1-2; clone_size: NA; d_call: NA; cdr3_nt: TGTGCCAGCGGTACAGGGTCATACGGCGCCTTCGCCTTC; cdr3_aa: CASGTGSYGAFAF